This paragraph covers one T cell receptor beta chain sequence. Its antigen is unidentified. These data come from a study of T cell responses to AZD1222 COVID-19 vaccine. Trimming pared 1 base from V and 2 bases from J, leaving 15 bases between. The germline gives CDR1 LGHDT, CDR2 YNNKEL (reference sequence). There are 18 residues in the CDR3. Repertoires were generated with immunoSEQ multiplex PCR, while TCRdb's copy carries only in-frame clones and drops some. The sample lists about 180,000 clones, about 93% occurring once. Study-wide results and caveats: Once two AZD1222 doses were given, Spike-specific TCR breadth and depth went up.

This receptor was identified in an adult who received the AZD1222 COVID-19 vaccine. J is TRBJ2-6 and V is TRBV3-1 (or the pseudogene TRBV3-2), with D uncertain. Sequenced here: peripheral blood, sampled 28 days after the second AZD1222 dose. The CDR3: CASSQGAAYPAGANVLTF. CDR3 coding DNA: TGTGCCAGCAGCCAAGGGGCAGCATACCCTGCTGGGGCCAACGTCCTGACTTTC.